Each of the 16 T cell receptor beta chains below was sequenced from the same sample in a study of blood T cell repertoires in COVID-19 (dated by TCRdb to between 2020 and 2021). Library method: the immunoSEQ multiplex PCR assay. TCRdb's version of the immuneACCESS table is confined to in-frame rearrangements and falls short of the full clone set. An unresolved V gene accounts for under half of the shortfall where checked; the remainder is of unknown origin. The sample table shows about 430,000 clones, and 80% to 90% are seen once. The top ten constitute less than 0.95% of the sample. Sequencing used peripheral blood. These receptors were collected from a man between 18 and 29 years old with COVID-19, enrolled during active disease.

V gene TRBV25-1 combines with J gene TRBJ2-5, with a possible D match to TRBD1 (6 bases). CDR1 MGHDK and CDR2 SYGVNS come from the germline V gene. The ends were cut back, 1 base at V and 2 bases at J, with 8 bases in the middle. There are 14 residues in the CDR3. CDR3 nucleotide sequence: TGTGCCAGCAGTGAATCCAGGGGTCAAGAGACCCAGTACTTC. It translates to CASSESRGQETQYF.

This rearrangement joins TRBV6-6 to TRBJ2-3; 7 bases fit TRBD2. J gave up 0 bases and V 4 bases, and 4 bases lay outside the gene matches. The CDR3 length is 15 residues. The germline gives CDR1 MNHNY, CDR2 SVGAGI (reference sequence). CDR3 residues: CASSLTLASTDTQYF. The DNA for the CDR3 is TGTGCCAGCAGTTTAACACTAGCGAGCACAGATACGCAGTATTTT.

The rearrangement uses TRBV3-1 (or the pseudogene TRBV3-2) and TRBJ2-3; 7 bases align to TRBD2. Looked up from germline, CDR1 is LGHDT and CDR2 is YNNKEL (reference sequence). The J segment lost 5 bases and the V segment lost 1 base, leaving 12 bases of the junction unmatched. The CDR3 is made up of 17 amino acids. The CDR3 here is CASSQARREMGVDTQYF. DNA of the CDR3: TGTGCCAGCAGCCAAGCTCGGCGGGAGATGGGCGTAGATACGCAGTATTTT.

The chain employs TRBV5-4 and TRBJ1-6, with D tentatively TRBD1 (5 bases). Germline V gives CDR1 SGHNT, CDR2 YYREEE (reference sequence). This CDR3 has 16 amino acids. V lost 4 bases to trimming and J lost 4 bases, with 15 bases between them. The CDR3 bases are TGTGCCAGCAGCCAAGAGTCAGGGTTGTATAATTCACCCCTCCACTTT. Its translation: CASSQESGLYNSPLHF.

DNA for the CDR3: TGTGCCAGCAGCTTTTCAAACGAGCAGTACTTC. As protein: CASSFSNEQYF. This chain links TRBV5-6 with TRBJ2-7; D unclear. This CDR3 has 11 amino acids. Germline V gives CDR1 SGHDT, CDR2 YYEEEE. Trimming took off 2 bases at V and 5 bases at J, with 5 bases between the two ends.

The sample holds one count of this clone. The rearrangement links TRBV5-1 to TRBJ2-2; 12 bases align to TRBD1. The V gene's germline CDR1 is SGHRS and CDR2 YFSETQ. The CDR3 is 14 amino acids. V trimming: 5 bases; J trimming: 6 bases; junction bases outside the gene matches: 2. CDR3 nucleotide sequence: TGCGCCAGCAGGGGACAGGGGGCGGCCGGGGAGCTGTTTTTT. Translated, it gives CASRGQGAAGELFF.

The CDR3 loop is CASSLAGHGDQPQHF. The CDR3 DNA reads as TGTGCCAGCAGCTTGGCTGGGCACGGGGATCAGCCCCAGCATTTT. The chain links TRBV5-4 to TRBJ1-5; D is ambiguous. V gave up 0 bases and J gave up 5 bases, with 12 bases separating them. CDR3 size: 15 residues. Germline V CDR1 and CDR2: SGHNT, YYREEE (reference sequence).

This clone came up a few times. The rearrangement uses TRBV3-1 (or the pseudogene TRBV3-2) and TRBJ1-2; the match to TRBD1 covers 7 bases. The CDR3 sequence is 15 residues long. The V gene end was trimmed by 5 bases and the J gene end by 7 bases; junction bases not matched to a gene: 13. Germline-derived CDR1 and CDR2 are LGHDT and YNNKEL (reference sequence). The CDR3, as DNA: TGTGCCAGCAGCTCCATTGGACAGGTTCGGATTGGCTACACCTTC. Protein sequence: CASSSIGQVRIGYTF.

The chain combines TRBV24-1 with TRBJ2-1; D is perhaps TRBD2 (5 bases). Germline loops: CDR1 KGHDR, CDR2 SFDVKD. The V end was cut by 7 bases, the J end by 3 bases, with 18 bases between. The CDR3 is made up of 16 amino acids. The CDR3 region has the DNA TGTGCCACCAGATACCAGGACTGGAAGAGCTACAATGAGCAGTTCTTC. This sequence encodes CATRYQDWKSYNEQFF.

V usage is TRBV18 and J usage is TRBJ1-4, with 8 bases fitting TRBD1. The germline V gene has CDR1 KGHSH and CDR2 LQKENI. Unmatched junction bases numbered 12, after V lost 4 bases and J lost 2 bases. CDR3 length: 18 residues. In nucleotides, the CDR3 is TGTGCCAGCTCACTCGACCAAGGACAGGGCAGGACTAATGAAAAACTGTTTTTT. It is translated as CASSLDQGQGRTNEKLFF.

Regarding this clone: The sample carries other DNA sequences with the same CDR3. The CDR3 nucleotides read TGTGCCAGCAGGCGGGGGAGCTCCTACGAGCAGTACTTC. Translating gives CASRRGSSYEQYF. The chain is built from TRBV27 and TRBJ2-7; 7 bases are a match to TRBD2. The V and J ends lost 6 bases and 0 bases, in that order; junction bases with no gene match: 2. This CDR3 spans 13 amino acids. CDR1 and CDR2 (germline): MNHEY, SMNVEV (reference sequence).

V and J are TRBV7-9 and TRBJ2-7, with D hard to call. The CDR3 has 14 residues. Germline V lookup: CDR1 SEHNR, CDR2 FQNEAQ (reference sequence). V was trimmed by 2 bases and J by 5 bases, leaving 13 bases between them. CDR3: CASSLNHPQNEQYF. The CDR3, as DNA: TGTGCCAGCAGCTTAAACCACCCCCAGAACGAGCAGTACTTC.

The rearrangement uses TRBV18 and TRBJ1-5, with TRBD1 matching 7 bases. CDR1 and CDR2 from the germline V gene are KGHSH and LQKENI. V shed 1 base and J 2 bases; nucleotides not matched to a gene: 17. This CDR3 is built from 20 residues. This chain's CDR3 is CASSPRRTSQTGFGNQPQHF. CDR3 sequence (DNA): TGTGCCAGCTCACCACGAAGAACCAGCCAGACAGGGTTCGGCAATCAGCCCCAGCATTTT.

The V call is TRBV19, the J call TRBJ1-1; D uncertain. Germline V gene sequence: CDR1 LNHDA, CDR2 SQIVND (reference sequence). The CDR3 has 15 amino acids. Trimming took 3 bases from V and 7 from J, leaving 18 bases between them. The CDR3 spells CASSMFSTGSGEAFF. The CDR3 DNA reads TGTGCCAGTAGTATGTTTTCAACTGGGAGCGGTGAAGCTTTCTTT.

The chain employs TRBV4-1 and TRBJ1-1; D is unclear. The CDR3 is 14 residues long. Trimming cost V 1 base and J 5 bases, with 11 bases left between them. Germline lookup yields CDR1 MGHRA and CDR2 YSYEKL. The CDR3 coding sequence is TGCGCCAGCAGCCAAGGCCGGGGATGGACTGAAGCTTTCTTT. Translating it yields CASSQGRGWTEAFF.

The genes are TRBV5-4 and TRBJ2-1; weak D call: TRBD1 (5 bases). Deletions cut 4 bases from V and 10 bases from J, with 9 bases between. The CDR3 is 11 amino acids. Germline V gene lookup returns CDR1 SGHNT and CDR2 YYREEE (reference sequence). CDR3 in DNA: TGTGCCAGCAGCAGTTACAGGGAGCAGTTCTTC. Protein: CASSSYREQFF.